This section outlines one T cell receptor (beta chain) sequence together with its context. Its antigen remains unknown. V lost 3 bases and J lost 3, with 11 bases in between. Germline loops: CDR1 SGHTA, CDR2 FQGNSA. CDR3 length equals 14 residues. Measured with immunoSEQ multiplex PCR; TCRdb has only the in-frame clones, and not every one. In the table there are about 30,000 clones, 83% of which are singletons. These data come from a study of neoadjuvant nivolumab and ipilimumab in lung cancer. Findings and caveats of the study: Resected tumors had greater TCR richness and clonality than uninvolved lung. Only two of four nivolumab-treated tumors gained richness and clonality by surgery. Pretherapy blood TCR richness correlated positively with resected tumor richness. Only a single major-pathologic-response sample was available for clonality analysis.

The receptor was isolated from an adult with non-small cell lung cancer. The V call is TRBV7-2, the J call TRBJ1-1; D is unresolved. The sample was tumor tissue, taken after neoadjuvant nivolumab, alone or with ipilimumab, at or shortly before surgery. The CDR3 protein is CASSFSARDTEAFF. CDR3 DNA sequence: TGTGCCAGCAGCTTTTCCGCCCGGGACACTGAAGCTTTCTTT. The entire variable domain, with the rest obtained from reference TRBV7-2 and TRBJ1-1, is as follows: GAGVSQSPSNKVTEKGKDVELRCDPISGHTALYWYRQSLGQGLEFLIYFQGNSAPDKSGLPSDRFSAERTGGSVSTLTIQRTQQEDSAVYLCASSFSARDTEAFFGQGTRLTVV.